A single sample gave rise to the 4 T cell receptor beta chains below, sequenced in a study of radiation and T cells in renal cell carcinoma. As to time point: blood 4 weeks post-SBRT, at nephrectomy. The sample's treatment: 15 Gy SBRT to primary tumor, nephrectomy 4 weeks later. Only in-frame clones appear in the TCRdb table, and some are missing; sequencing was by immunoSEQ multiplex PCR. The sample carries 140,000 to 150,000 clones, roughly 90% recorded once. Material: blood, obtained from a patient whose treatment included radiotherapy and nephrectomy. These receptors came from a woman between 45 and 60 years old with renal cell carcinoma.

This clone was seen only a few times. Here the CDR3 DNA reads TGTGCCAGCAGCCAAGAAGGCTATTTCACCGGGGAGCTGTTTTTT. This encodes CASSQEGYFTGELFF. The chain uses TRBV4-2 and TRBJ2-2, with D uncertain. Trimming removed 0 bases from V and 4 bases from J, with 9 bases in between. This CDR3 has 15 residues. The V gene's germline CDR1 is LGHNA and CDR2 YNFKEQ.

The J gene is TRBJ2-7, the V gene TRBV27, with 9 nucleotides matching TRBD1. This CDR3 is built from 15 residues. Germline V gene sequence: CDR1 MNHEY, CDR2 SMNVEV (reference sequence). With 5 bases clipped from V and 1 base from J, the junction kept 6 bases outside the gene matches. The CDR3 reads CASSKQGARSYEQYF. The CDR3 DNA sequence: TGTGCCAGCAGTAAACAGGGGGCGAGGTCCTACGAGCAGTACTTC.

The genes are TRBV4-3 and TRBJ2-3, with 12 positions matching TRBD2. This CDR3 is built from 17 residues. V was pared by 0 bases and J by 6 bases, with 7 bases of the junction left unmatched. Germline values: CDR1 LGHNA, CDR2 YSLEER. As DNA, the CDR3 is TGCGCCAGCAGCCAAGATTCAACTAGCGGGGGGTACGATACGCAGTATTTT. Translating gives CASSQDSTSGGYDTQYF.

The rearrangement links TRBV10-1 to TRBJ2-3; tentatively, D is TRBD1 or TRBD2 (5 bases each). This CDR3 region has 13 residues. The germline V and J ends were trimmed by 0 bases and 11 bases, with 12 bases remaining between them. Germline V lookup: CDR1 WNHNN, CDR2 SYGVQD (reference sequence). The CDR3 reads CASSESRDDGQYF. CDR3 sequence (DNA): TGCGCCAGCAGTGAGTCCAGGGACGACGGGCAGTATTTT.